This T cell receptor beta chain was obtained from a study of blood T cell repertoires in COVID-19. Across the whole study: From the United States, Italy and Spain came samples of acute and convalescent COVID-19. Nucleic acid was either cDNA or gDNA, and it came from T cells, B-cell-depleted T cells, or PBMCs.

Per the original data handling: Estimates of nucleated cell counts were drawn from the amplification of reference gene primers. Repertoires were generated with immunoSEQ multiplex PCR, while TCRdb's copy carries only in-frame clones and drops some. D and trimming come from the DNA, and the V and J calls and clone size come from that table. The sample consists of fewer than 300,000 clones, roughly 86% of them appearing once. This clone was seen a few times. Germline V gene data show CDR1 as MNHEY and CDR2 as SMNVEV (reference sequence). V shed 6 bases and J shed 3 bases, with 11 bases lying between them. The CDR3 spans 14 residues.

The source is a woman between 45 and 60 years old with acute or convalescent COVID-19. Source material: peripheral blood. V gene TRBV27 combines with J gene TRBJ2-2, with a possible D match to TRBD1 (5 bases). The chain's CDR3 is CASRPTVYTGELFF. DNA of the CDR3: TGTGCCAGCAGACCGACAGTTTACACCGGGGAGCTGTTTTTT.